Each of the 30 T cell receptor beta chains below was sequenced from the same sample in a study of identical twins. TCRdb re-called the 5' RACE reads with MiXCR, one entry per CDR3 protein. The repertoire includes hundreds of thousands of distinct CDR3 sequences, roughly 9.7% of them detected once, and roughly 6.4% sits in the top ten. This sample also belongs to another study, concerning yellow fever vaccine responses in identical twins.

The source material was CD8+ T cells sorted from blood. The receptors were gathered from a woman under 30 in good health.

The chain uses TRBV5-1 and TRBJ1-4; D is possibly TRBD1 (5 bases). This CDR3 spans 15 amino acids. Germline CDR1 reads SGHRS; CDR2 reads YFSETQ. With 0 bases removed from V and 4 bases from J, the gap between germline ends came to 10 bases. The CDR3: CASSLEGRLNEKLFF. Written as DNA, the CDR3 is TGCGCCAGCAGCTTGGAGGGGCGGCTTAATGAAAAACTGTTTTTT.

This clonotype was seen only a few times. The rearrangement uses TRBV28 and TRBJ2-5; 8 bases match TRBD2. Trimming took 4 bases from V and 5 from J; bases not matched to a gene: 9. CDR1 is MDHEN and CDR2 is SYDVKM in the germline V gene. This CDR3 contains 15 residues. The CDR3 sequence is CASSSPRLAMETQYF. The CDR3 nucleotides read TGTGCCAGCAGTTCTCCCCGACTAGCGATGGAGACCCAGTACTTC.

The V and J genes are TRBV27 and TRBJ2-7; 7 positions match TRBD1. Germline V gene sequence: CDR1 MNHEY, CDR2 SMNVEV (reference sequence). This CDR3 spans 15 amino acids. V trimming: 4 bases; J trimming: 6 bases; junction bases outside the gene matches: 12. CDR3 sequence reads: CASSSPGQYPGEQYF. CDR3 nucleotides: TGTGCCAGCAGTTCCCCGGGACAGTACCCCGGCGAGCAGTACTTC.

The chain recombines TRBV7-3 with TRBJ2-1, with D uncertain. Trimming removed 0 bases at V and 6 bases at J, with 3 bases between. Germline lookup yields CDR1 SGHTA and CDR2 FQGTGA. The CDR3 covers 12 residues. The CDR3 DNA reads as TGTGCCAGCAGCTTAACAAGCAATGAGCAGTTCTTC. It is translated as CASSLTSNEQFF.

This clonotype came up a few times. Here the CDR3 reads CASLICALFHWFGYNEQFF. CDR3 nucleotide sequence: TGTGCCAGCCTGATTTGCGCTTTGTTTCACTGGTTCGGCTACAATGAGCAGTTCTTC. The V call is TRBV28, the J call TRBJ2-1; D remains unclear. Germline V gene lookup returns CDR1 MDHEN and CDR2 SYDVKM. CDR3 length: 19 residues. V lost 8 bases to trimming and J lost 3 bases, with 29 bases between them.

This clonotype was observed a few times. The chain has TRBV7-9 and TRBJ1-2, with D tentatively TRBD1 (6 bases). CDR3 length: 15 amino acids. Trimming took 3 bases from V and 0 from J, leaving 11 bases between them. CDR1 and CDR2 (germline): SEHNR, FQNEAQ (reference sequence). The CDR3 here is CASSFRTETNYGYTF. CDR3 DNA: TGTGCCAGCAGCTTTCGGACAGAGACTAACTATGGCTACACCTTC.

This clonotype was counted a few times. V is TRBV5-1 and J is TRBJ2-7, with 7 positions matching TRBD1. Germline assignment: CDR1 SGHRS and CDR2 YFSETQ. J gave up 2 bases and V 7 bases, and 3 bases lay outside the gene matches. The CDR3 sequence is 12 residues long. CDR3 region: CASGTEPYEQYF. Here the CDR3 DNA reads TGCGCCAGCGGGACAGAGCCCTACGAGCAGTACTTC. Full variable domain (remainder filled in from reference TRBV5-1 and TRBJ2-7): KAGVTQTPRYLIKTRGQQVTLSCSPISGHRSVSWYQQTPGQGLQFLFEYFSETQRNKGNFPGRFSGRQFSNSRSEMNVSTLELGDSALYLCASGTEPYEQYFGPGTRLTVT.

This clonotype occurred many times. The rearrangement uses TRBV28 and TRBJ2-7; D is unresolved. Trimming left V 6 bases short and J 7 bases short, with 4 bases between. The CDR3 totals 9 residues. CDR1 is MDHEN and CDR2 is SYDVKM in the germline V gene. CDR3 amino acids: CASRREQYF. The CDR3 nucleotides read TGTGCCAGCAGGAGGGAGCAGTACTTC.

This clonotype was detected many times. CDR3 loop: CSARVGGGQETQYF. The DNA for the CDR3 is TGCAGTGCTAGAGTCGGCGGGGGACAAGAGACCCAGTACTTC. The rearrangement links TRBV20-1 to TRBJ2-5; 7 positions match TRBD2. The germline gives CDR1 DFQATT, CDR2 SNEGSKA (reference sequence). V was clipped by 1 base and J by 2 bases; unmatched bases: 4. The CDR3 spans 14 residues.

This clonotype was observed many times. This chain connects TRBV5-1 to TRBJ2-2; D is unresolved. The CDR3 covers 14 residues. CDR1 and CDR2 (germline): SGHRS, YFSETQ. The V and J ends lost 2 bases and 1 base respectively, with 6 bases between them. In DNA, the CDR3 is TGCGCCAGCAGCTTTCTTAGGAACACCGGGGAGCTGTTTTTT. Translation: CASSFLRNTGELFF.

This chain links TRBV21-1 with TRBJ2-7. TRBV21-1 is a known pseudogene. The CDR3 consists of 13 residues. In DNA, the CDR3 is TGTGCCAGCAGCAATACCCAATTCGAGGAGCAGTACTTC. This sequence encodes CASSNTQFEEQYF.

CDR3 sequence (DNA): TGCGCCAGCAGCTCTGGACAGGCCCGAAGCGCAGATACGCAGTATTTT. Its protein product is CASSSGQARSADTQYF. The chain has TRBV5-1 and TRBJ2-3; TRBD1 matches 7 bases. The CDR3 totals 16 residues. The germline gives CDR1 SGHRS, CDR2 YFSETQ. The V and J ends lost 3 bases and 4 bases, in that order; junction bases with no gene match: 11.

The chain has TRBV4-3 and TRBJ2-1; tentatively, D is TRBD2 (5 bases). Germline lookup yields CDR1 LGHNA and CDR2 YSLEER. V lost 0 bases and J lost 10, with 16 bases in between. This CDR3 is built from 15 residues. CDR3 sequence reads: CASSQDRASLREQFF. Here the CDR3 DNA reads TGCGCCAGCAGCCAAGATAGGGCTAGCCTCCGGGAGCAGTTCTTC.

The V gene is TRBV7-2, the J gene TRBJ2-7; 9 nucleotides align to TRBD2. V lost 5 bases to trimming and J lost 7 bases; unmatched junction nucleotides: 9. Germline CDR1 reads SGHTA; CDR2 reads FQGNSA. This CDR3 is built from 14 residues. The CDR3 loop reads CASSDPGLAWEQYF. The CDR3 DNA follows: TGTGCCAGCAGCGACCCGGGACTAGCCTGGGAGCAGTACTTC.

This clonotype was counted many times. This chain joins TRBV29-1 and TRBJ2-7; a weak D match, TRBD1 (6 bases). Germline lookup yields CDR1 SQVTM and CDR2 ANQGSEA. Trimming took 2 bases from V and 0 from J, leaving 11 bases between them. The CDR3 runs to 14 residues. The CDR3 sequence is CSVEMDSSSYEQYF. DNA of the CDR3: TGCAGCGTTGAAATGGACAGCAGCTCCTACGAGCAGTACTTC.

This clonotype was observed at least ten times. The chain recombines TRBV5-1 with TRBJ2-1; 7 positions agree with TRBD2. The germline V gene encodes CDR1 SGHRS and CDR2 YFSETQ. The CDR3 is 13 amino acids. The V gene end was trimmed by 3 bases and the J gene end by 5 bases; junction bases not matched to a gene: 2. The CDR3, as DNA: TGCGCCAGCAGCTGGGGGGGAGACAATGAGCAGTTCTTC. Translation: CASSWGGDNEQFF.

CDR3 DNA sequence: TGTGCCAGCAGCCCGCTCGGCAGCGAAGCTTTCTTT. Translation gives CASSPLGSEAFF. The rearrangement uses TRBV14 and TRBJ1-1; D gene unclear. V was cut by 4 bases and J by 8 bases, with 11 bases left in between. The CDR3 consists of 12 residues. Germline V gene data show CDR1 as SGHDN and CDR2 as FVKESK.

This clonotype appeared a few times. This chain links TRBV6-2 or TRBV6-3 with TRBJ1-1, with 8 bases aligning to TRBD1. This CDR3 has 16 amino acids. V was clipped by 6 bases and J by 0 bases; unmatched bases: 9. The V gene's germline CDR1 is MNHEY and CDR2 SVGEGT. This chain's CDR3 is CASSNRDRRLNTEAFF. The CDR3 nucleotides are TGTGCCAGCAGCAACCGGGACAGGCGTTTGAACACTGAAGCTTTCTTT.

This clonotype was observed at least ten times. The chain employs TRBV12-3 or TRBV12-4 and TRBJ2-1; 7 nucleotides line up with TRBD1. The CDR3 has 13 residues. The V gene end was trimmed by 6 bases and the J gene end by 12 bases; junction bases not matched to a gene: 11. CDR3 in DNA: TGTGCCAGCAGCGAGGGGGCAGCTCGGTGGCAGTTCTTC. As protein: CASSEGAARWQFF.

This clonotype was recorded at least ten times. The J gene is TRBJ2-7, the V gene TRBV6-1, with D hard to call. The CDR3 runs 14 residues. Germline CDR1 and CDR2: MNHNS and SASEGT. With 1 base removed from V and 1 base from J, the gap between germline ends came to 8 bases. This CDR3 reads CASSEEDGSYEQYF. The CDR3 coding sequence is TGTGCCAGCAGTGAAGAAGACGGGTCCTACGAGCAGTACTTC.

The chain carries TRBV20-1 and TRBJ2-1; D might be TRBD2 (5 bases). Trimming left V 3 bases short and J 2 bases short, with 8 bases between. Germline values: CDR1 DFQATT, CDR2 SNEGSKA (reference sequence). This CDR3 spans 13 amino acids. CDR3 DNA: TGCAGTGCTAGCGGGGAAGCCTACAATGAGCAGTTCTTC. Its translation is CSASGEAYNEQFF.

There are a few counts of this clonotype. This chain connects TRBV29-1 to TRBJ2-3; weak D call: TRBD1 (5 bases). V lost 7 bases, J lost 6 bases, and 23 bases lay in between. The CDR3 length is 15 residues. CDR1 is SQVTM, CDR2 ANQGSEA, per germline. The CDR3 DNA follows: TGCAGCGCCGGCCCATCGGTCACTTCAGGGGATACGCAGTATTTT. This translates into CSAGPSVTSGDTQYF.

This clonotype showed up just a few times. The rearrangement joins TRBV24-1 to TRBJ2-2, with D perhaps TRBD2 (6 bases). V was pared by 4 bases and J by 0 bases, with 20 bases between. The CDR3 runs to 19 residues. Germline V gene lookup returns CDR1 KGHDR and CDR2 SFDVKD. The CDR3 DNA is TGTGCCACCAGTGACCCCTTTGGGAGGCTAGCTACGAACACCGGGGAGCTGTTTTTT. This encodes CATSDPFGRLATNTGELFF.

This clonotype was counted at least ten times. CDR3 sequence (DNA): TGCAGCGTTGAAGATCGGGGGGATGGCTACACCTTC. It encodes CSVEDRGDGYTF. The gene calls are TRBV29-1 and TRBJ1-2; a weak D match, TRBD1 (5 bases). V was clipped by 0 bases and J by 6 bases, with 8 bases between them. The CDR3 contains 12 residues. CDR1 is SQVTM, CDR2 ANQGSEA, per germline.

The chain uses TRBV2 and TRBJ1-2, with D possibly being TRBD1 (5 bases). Trimming took off 9 bases at V and 6 bases at J, with 8 bases between the two ends. Germline lookup yields CDR1 SNHLY and CDR2 FYNNEI. This CDR3 has 10 amino acids. The chain's CDR3 is CASGGHGYTF. CDR3 nucleotides: TGTGCCAGTGGGGGACATGGCTACACCTTC.

The chain has TRBV5-5 and TRBJ2-1, with 7 nucleotides matching TRBD2. Per germline, CDR1 SGHKS and CDR2 YYEKEE (reference sequence). V was clipped by 7 bases and J by 1 base; unmatched bases: 2. This CDR3 spans 13 amino acids. CDR3 in DNA: TGTGCCAGCTCGCGGGGGTCCTACAATGAGCAGTTCTTC. Its translation is CASSRGSYNEQFF. The variable domain in full, completed from reference TRBV5-5 and TRBJ2-1, reads DAGVTQSPTHLIKTRGQQVTLRCSPISGHKSVSWYQQVLGQGPQFIFQYYEKEERGRGNFPDRFSARQFPNYSSELNVNALLLGDSALYLCASSRGSYNEQFFGPGTRLTVL.

In its sample, this clonotype was seen a few times. The chain recombines TRBV4-3 with TRBJ2-3, with 8 bases matching TRBD2. The CDR3 is 17 residues long. V dropped 4 bases and J dropped 2; count of bases not matched to a gene: 11. CDR1 and CDR2 from the germline V gene are LGHNA and YSLEER. CDR3 in DNA: TGCGCCAGCAGCCTGGATGCGGGTAGCGGGAACACAGATACGCAGTATTTT. Residues: CASSLDAGSGNTDTQYF.

This clonotype is deemed medium-sized. The chain recombines TRBV20-1 with TRBJ2-7; weak D call: TRBD1 (5 bases). Germline loops: CDR1 DFQATT, CDR2 SNEGSKA (reference sequence). The V end lost 3 bases, the J end lost 4 bases, and 10 bases lay between the germline ends. The CDR3 is 12 residues long. CDR3 amino acids: CSAREQEYEQYF. CDR3 DNA: TGCAGTGCTAGGGAACAGGAATACGAGCAGTACTTC.

Turning to this clonotype: The junction departs from the called germline gene at one end, perhaps through a read error. The chain uses TRBV5-8 and TRBJ2-7; TRBD1 is a possible D gene (5 bases). Germline V gene sequence: CDR1 SGHTS, CDR2 YDEGEE. CDR3 length equals 13 residues. CDR3: CAISHRLSYEQYF. The CDR3 bases are TGTGCCATCAGCCACAGGTTAAGCTACGAGCAGTACTTC.

The table lists this clonotype with a few counts. The V call is TRBV9, the J call TRBJ2-5; D is possibly TRBD1 (6 bases). The CDR3 consists of 15 residues. Germline V CDR1 and CDR2: SGDLS, YYNGEE. The ends were cut back, 3 bases at V and 6 bases at J, with 18 bases in the middle. CDR3 region: CASSAGVGRLQTQYF. In DNA form, the CDR3 reads TGTGCCAGCAGCGCAGGGGTAGGTCGGCTCCAGACCCAGTACTTC.